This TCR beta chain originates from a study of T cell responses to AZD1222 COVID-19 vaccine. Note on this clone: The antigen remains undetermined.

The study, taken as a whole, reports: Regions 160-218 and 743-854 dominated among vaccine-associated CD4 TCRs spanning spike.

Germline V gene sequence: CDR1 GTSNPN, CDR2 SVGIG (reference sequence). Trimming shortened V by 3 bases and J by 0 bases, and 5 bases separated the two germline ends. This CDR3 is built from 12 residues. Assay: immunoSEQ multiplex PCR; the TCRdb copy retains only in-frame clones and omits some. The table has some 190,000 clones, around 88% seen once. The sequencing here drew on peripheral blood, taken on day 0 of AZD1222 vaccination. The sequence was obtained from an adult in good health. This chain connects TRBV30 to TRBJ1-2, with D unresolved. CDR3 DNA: TGTGCCTGGAGAGCAGCTAACTATGGCTACACCTTC. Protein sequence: CAWRAANYGYTF. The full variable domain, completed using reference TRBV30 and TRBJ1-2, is SQTIHQWPATLVQPVGSPLSLECTVEGTSNPNLYWYRQAAGRGLQLLFYSVGIGQISSEVPQNLSASRPQDRQFILSSKKLLLSDSGFYLCAWRAANYGYTFGSGTRLTVV.